The sequence of this T cell receptor beta chain was determined in a study of cytomegalovirus exposure and HLA in healthy donors. The overall study: Unique TCRs from HLA-typed donors, 75 million to 100 million of them, were held in an early data release. Broader study findings: In an earlier analysis, in roughly 580 donors, most V segments appeared productive either ~87% or ~30% of the time.

A word on this clone: Its specificity is not known.

A multiplex PCR was run with 60 Vbeta primers and 13 Jbeta primers. Profiling relied on immunoSEQ multiplex PCR, and the TCRdb table lists in-frame clones only, not all of them. The table shows around 120,000 clones, with approximately 84% occurring only once. The source material was PBMCs. The sequence was obtained from a middle-aged woman in good health and CMV-seronegative.

The CDR3 here is CASSLEGPFYEQYF. CDR3 bases: TGCGCCAGCAGCCTAGAGGGCCCATTTTACGAGCAGTACTTC. The chain carries TRBV4-1 and TRBJ2-7, with TRBD2 as a possible D gene (5 bases). Germline values: CDR1 MGHRA, CDR2 YSYEKL. Between the trimmed V and J ends, which lost 4 bases and 4 bases, there was a span of 14 bases. CDR3 length: 14 amino acids.